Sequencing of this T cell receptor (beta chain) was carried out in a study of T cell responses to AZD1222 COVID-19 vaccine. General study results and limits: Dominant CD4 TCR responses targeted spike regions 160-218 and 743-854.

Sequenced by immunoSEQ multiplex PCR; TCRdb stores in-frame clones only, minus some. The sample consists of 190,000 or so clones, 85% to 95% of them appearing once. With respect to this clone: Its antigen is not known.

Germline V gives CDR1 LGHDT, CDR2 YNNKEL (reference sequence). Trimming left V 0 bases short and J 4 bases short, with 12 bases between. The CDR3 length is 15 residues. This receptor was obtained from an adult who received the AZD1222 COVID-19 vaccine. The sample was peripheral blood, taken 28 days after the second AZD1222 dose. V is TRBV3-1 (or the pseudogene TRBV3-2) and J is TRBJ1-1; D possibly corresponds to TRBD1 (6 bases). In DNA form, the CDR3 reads TGTGCCAGCAGCCAAGAATCAGCACAGGGCACTGAAGCTTTCTTT. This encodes CASSQESAQGTEAFF.